The 21 T cell receptor beta chains below were found in one sample sequenced in a study of blood T cell repertoires in COVID-19. Libraries were prepared by immunoSEQ multiplex PCR; TCRdb keeps only in-frame clonotypes and omits some of them. The sample contains over 200,000 clones, 84% of which appear only once. The sample consisted of PBMCs or T cells enriched from blood (not recorded which). All receptors derive from a man in his sixties who had recovered from COVID-19.

This clone was recorded once. The chain uses TRBV2 and TRBJ1-1; the D is unclear. V lost 5 bases and J 5 bases, leaving 18 bases between the germline ends. The CDR3 loop spans 15 amino acids. Germline V gives CDR1 SNHLY, CDR2 FYNNEI. Written as DNA, the CDR3 is TGTGCCAGCAGTACCATTGGGGAGCGGTGGACTGAAGCTTTCTTT. Amino acid sequence: CASSTIGERWTEAFF.

The V call is TRBV5-6, the J call TRBJ1-2; tentative D call: TRBD1 (6 bases). The germline gives CDR1 SGHDT, CDR2 YYEEEE. Trimming shortened V by 4 bases and J by 6 bases, and 13 bases separated the two germline ends. This CDR3 contains 13 residues. The CDR3 DNA reads TGTGCCAGCAGCGACACAGGGTTGGATGGCTACACCTTC. It translates to CASSDTGLDGYTF.

The chain employs TRBV2 and TRBJ2-3; a possible D gene is TRBD2 (7 bases). Germline CDR1 and CDR2: SNHLY and FYNNEI. Deletions cut 7 bases from V and 5 bases from J, with 19 bases between. This CDR3 spans 15 amino acids. Written as DNA, the CDR3 is TGTGCCAGCACTAGGCGGGCGGGGGCCGGAGATACGCAGTATTTT. It specifies CASTRRAGAGDTQYF.

This chain connects TRBV24-1 to TRBJ2-7; TRBD1 agrees at 12 bases. CDR1 and CDR2 (germline): KGHDR, SFDVKD. The CDR3 sequence is 16 residues long. The J segment lost 6 bases and the V segment lost 3 bases, leaving 8 bases of the junction unmatched. The CDR3 coding sequence is TGTGCCACCAGTGATCTGGGGACAGGGGGCTTCGGCGAGCAGTACTTC. Its protein is CATSDLGTGGFGEQYF.

On this clone itself: Other nucleotide sequences in the sample specify the same CDR3. This chain links TRBV7-9 with TRBJ1-1; 8 nucleotides agree with TRBD1. Germline-derived CDR1 and CDR2 are SEHNR and FQNEAQ (reference sequence). J lost 5 bases, V lost 5 bases, and 4 bases had no gene match. CDR3 length equals 13 residues. The CDR3 region is CASSPQGGTEAFF. DNA for the CDR3: TGTGCCAGCAGCCCACAGGGGGGGACTGAAGCTTTCTTT.

This rearrangement joins TRBV19 to TRBJ1-5; 9 bases are a match to TRBD1. CDR1 and CDR2 (germline): LNHDA, SQIVND (reference sequence). There are 15 residues in the CDR3. V trimming: 4 bases; J trimming: 2 bases; junction bases outside the gene matches: 3. The CDR3 sequence is CASSTTGGGNQPQHF. Here the CDR3 DNA reads TGTGCCAGTAGTACGACAGGGGGAGGCAATCAGCCCCAGCATTTT.

A single count supports this clone. This chain uses TRBV7-8 with TRBJ2-6, with D possibly matching TRBD1 (5 bases). V was cut by 4 bases and J by 0 bases, with 13 bases left in between. The CDR3 runs to 17 residues. Germline CDR1 SGHVS, CDR2 FQNEAQ. CDR3 protein: CASSWGLYHSGANVLTF. The CDR3 nucleotides read TGTGCCAGCAGCTGGGGCCTGTACCACTCTGGGGCCAACGTCCTGACTTTC.

This clone was counted once. J is TRBJ2-7 and V is TRBV18, with a tentative D call TRBD2 (6 bases). This CDR3 spans 11 amino acids. Trimming took off 4 bases at V and 5 bases at J, with 6 bases between the two ends. Per the germline V gene, CDR1 is KGHSH and CDR2 is LQKENI. The CDR3 DNA sequence: TGTGCCAGCTCACGGGGGGACGAGCAGTACTTC. Its protein is CASSRGDEQYF.

The J gene is TRBJ2-3, the V gene TRBV11-3; 8 bases line up with TRBD2. This CDR3 region has 15 residues. Trimming removed 1 base from V and 1 base from J; junction bases left unmatched: 1. Per the germline V gene, CDR1 is SGHNT and CDR2 is YENEEA. This chain's CDR3 is CASSLGSGGTDTQYF. The CDR3 nucleotides read TGTGCCAGCAGCTTAGGTAGCGGGGGCACAGATACGCAGTATTTT.

DNA for the CDR3: TGCGCCAGCAGCTTGGCCCCGGACAGGAGGAACTACGAGCAGTACTTC. This sequence encodes CASSLAPDRRNYEQYF. This sequence joins TRBV5-1 and TRBJ2-7, with 7 nucleotides matching TRBD1. The CDR3 loop spans 16 amino acids. V lost 0 bases to trimming and J lost 3 bases; unmatched junction nucleotides: 9. Germline values: CDR1 SGHRS, CDR2 YFSETQ. Drawing the rest from reference TRBV5-1 and TRBJ2-7, the complete variable domain is KAGVTQTPRYLIKTRGQQVTLSCSPISGHRSVSWYQQTPGQGLQFLFEYFSETQRNKGNFPGRFSGRQFSNSRSEMNVSTLELGDSALYLCASSLAPDRRNYEQYFGPGTRLTVT.

The chain carries TRBV5-1 and TRBJ2-1; 13 bases map to TRBD2. This CDR3 spans 15 amino acids. V was pared by 4 bases and J by 6 bases, with 4 bases of the junction left unmatched. CDR1 and CDR2 (germline): SGHRS, YFSETQ. CDR3 sequence: CASSTGTSGVNEQFF. The CDR3 region has the DNA TGCGCCAGCAGCACGGGGACTAGCGGGGTCAATGAGCAGTTCTTC.

The chain carries TRBV18 and TRBJ1-6, with D hard to call. The germline V gene has CDR1 KGHSH and CDR2 LQKENI. Trimming stripped 4 bases from V and 13 bases from J, with 11 bases between. This CDR3 region has 12 residues. CDR3 nucleotide sequence: TGTGCCAGCTCACTTCAGGCGTTTCCCCTCCACTTT. Its protein is CASSLQAFPLHF.

The chain combines TRBV11-2 with TRBJ2-3, with TRBD2 matching 11 bases. Germline lookup yields CDR1 SGHAT and CDR2 FQNNGV. This CDR3 has 19 residues. The V gene end was trimmed by 3 bases and the J gene end by 4 bases; junction bases not matched to a gene: 15. The DNA for the CDR3 is TGTGCCAGCAGCTTCATAAATAGCGGGGGGGCCAGTTGGGCAGATACGCAGTATTTT. Residues: CASSFINSGGASWADTQYF.

V and J are TRBV6-5 and TRBJ2-7; TRBD1 matches at 9 bases. The CDR3 runs 15 residues. J lost 3 bases, V lost 7 bases, and 10 bases had no gene match. Germline V gene sequence: CDR1 MNHEY, CDR2 SVGAGI. Here the CDR3 reads CASTIGTGLGYEQYF. The CDR3 DNA follows: TGTGCCAGCACCATTGGGACAGGGCTTGGCTACGAGCAGTACTTC.

The chain has TRBV7-2 and TRBJ1-1; D uncertain. The CDR3 is 14 residues long. Germline V gene sequence: CDR1 SGHTA, CDR2 FQGNSA. The V end was cut by 5 bases, the J end by 4 bases, with 14 bases between. CDR3 loop: CASSPLRGSTEAFF. Here the CDR3 DNA reads TGTGCCAGCAGCCCCTTACGGGGAAGCACTGAAGCTTTCTTT.

V and J are TRBV9 and TRBJ1-1; no firm D call. The V and J ends lost 0 bases and 9 bases respectively, with 12 bases between them. This CDR3 region has 13 residues. The V gene's germline CDR1 is SGDLS and CDR2 YYNGEE. In DNA form, the CDR3 reads TGTGCCAGCAGCGTAGGCACAAACCATAAAGCTTTCTTT. As protein: CASSVGTNHKAFF. Full variable domain (outside the CDR3, taken from reference TRBV9 and TRBJ1-1): DSGVTQTPKHLITATGQRVTLRCSPRSGDLSVYWYQQSLDQGLQFLIQYYNGEERAKGNILERFSAQQFPDLHSELNLSSLELGDSALYFCASSVGTNHKAFFGQGTRLTVV.

In its sample, this clone was seen once. The chain recombines TRBV18 with TRBJ2-1, with TRBD2 identical over 10 bases. From germline, CDR1 is KGHSH and CDR2 LQKENI. Trimming removed 6 bases from V and 4 bases from J; junction bases left unmatched: 6. The length of the CDR3 is 15 residues. DNA for the CDR3: TGTGCCAGCTCGCCTCTAGCGGGGGAGTACAATGAGCAGTTCTTC. Residues: CASSPLAGEYNEQFF.

The J gene is TRBJ1-1, the V gene TRBV11-2; no clear D. Germline V gene sequence: CDR1 SGHAT, CDR2 FQNNGV. The length of the CDR3 is 13 residues. V was cut by 1 base and J by 2 bases, with 5 bases left in between. CDR3 protein: CASSLAENTEAFF. The CDR3 coding sequence is TGTGCCAGCAGCTTAGCAGAAAACACTGAAGCTTTCTTT.

The chain joins TRBV5-8 to TRBJ1-2, with 7 positions matching TRBD1. The junction had 13 bases not matched to a gene; V was cut back by 4 bases and J by 7 bases. Per the germline V gene, CDR1 is SGHTS and CDR2 is YDEGEE. The CDR3 spans 15 residues. CDR3 residues: CASSLGPGGFRGYTF. CDR3 DNA sequence: TGTGCCAGCAGCCTAGGCCCAGGGGGGTTTCGTGGCTACACCTTC. The full variable domain, with the rest looked up from reference TRBV5-8 and TRBJ1-2, is EAGVTQSPTHLIKTRGQQATLRCSPISGHTSVYWYQQALGLGLQFLLWYDEGEERNRGNFPPRFSGRQFPNYSSELNVNALELEDSALYLCASSLGPGGFRGYTFGSGTRLTVV.

The CDR3 sequence: CASSSGRGFGNTIYF. The CDR3, as DNA: TGCGCCAGCAGCTCTGGTCGGGGATTTGGAAACACCATATATTTT. The gene calls are TRBV5-1 and TRBJ1-3; D gene unclear. CDR3 size: 15 residues. Germline values: CDR1 SGHRS, CDR2 YFSETQ. V was trimmed by 3 bases and J by 3 bases, leaving 13 bases between them.

This clone has just a few counts. The CDR3, as DNA: TGTGCCAGTAGTATGTTAGGGGATCAGCCCCAGCATTTT. Translating gives CASSMLGDQPQHF. The V gene is TRBV19, the J gene TRBJ1-5; D perhaps matches TRBD1 (5 bases). The germline V gene has CDR1 LNHDA and CDR2 SQIVND (reference sequence). CDR3 length: 13 amino acids. The germline V and J ends were trimmed by 3 bases and 5 bases, with 8 bases remaining between them.